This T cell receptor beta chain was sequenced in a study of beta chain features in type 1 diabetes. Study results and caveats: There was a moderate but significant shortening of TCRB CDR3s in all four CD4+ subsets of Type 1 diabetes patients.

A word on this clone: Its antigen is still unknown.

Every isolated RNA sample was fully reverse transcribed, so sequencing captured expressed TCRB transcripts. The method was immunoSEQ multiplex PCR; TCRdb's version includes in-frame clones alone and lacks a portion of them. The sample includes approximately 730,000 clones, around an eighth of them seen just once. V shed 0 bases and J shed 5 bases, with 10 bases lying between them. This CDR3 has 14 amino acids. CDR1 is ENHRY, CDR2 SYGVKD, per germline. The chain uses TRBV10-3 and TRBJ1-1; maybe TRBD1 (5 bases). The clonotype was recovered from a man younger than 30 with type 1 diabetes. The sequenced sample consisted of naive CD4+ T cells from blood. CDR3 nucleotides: TGTGCCATCAGTGAGTCGTTAGAGGGGACTGAAGCTTTCTTT. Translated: CAISESLEGTEAFF.